This TCR beta chain comes out of a study of blood T cell repertoires in COVID-19. Repertoires were generated with immunoSEQ multiplex PCR, while TCRdb's copy carries only in-frame clones and drops some. Among some 240,000 clones listed, about 81% were seen once. CDR1 SGHNT and CDR2 YYREEE come from the germline V gene (reference sequence). This CDR3 contains 15 residues. V shed 5 bases and J shed 5 bases, with 17 bases lying between them. This clone appeared a single time. The receptor was isolated from a man aged 30-40 years with acute COVID-19. The material sequenced was PBMCs or T cells enriched from blood (not recorded which). This chain joins TRBV5-4 and TRBJ2-1, with D perhaps matching TRBD2 (5 bases). CDR3 protein: CASSPVGREHNEQFF. The CDR3 bases are TGTGCCAGCAGTCCGGTAGGGAGAGAGCACAATGAGCAGTTCTTC.